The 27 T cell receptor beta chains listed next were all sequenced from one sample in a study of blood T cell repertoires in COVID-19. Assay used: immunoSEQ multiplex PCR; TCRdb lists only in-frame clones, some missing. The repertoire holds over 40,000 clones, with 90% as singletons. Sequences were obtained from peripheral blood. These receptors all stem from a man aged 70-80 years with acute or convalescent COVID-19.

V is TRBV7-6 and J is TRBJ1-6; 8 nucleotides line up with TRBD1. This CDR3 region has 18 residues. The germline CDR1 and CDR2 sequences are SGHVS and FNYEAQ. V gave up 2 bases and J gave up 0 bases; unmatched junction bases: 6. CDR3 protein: CASSLRGQDSSYNSPLHF. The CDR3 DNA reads TGTGCCAGCAGCTTAAGGGGACAGGACAGCTCCTATAATTCACCCCTCCACTTT.

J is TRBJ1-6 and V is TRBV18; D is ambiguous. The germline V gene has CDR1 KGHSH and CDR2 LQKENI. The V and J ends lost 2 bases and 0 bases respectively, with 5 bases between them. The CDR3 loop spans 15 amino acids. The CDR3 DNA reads TGTGCCAGCTCACCAGTCAGCTCCTATAATTCACCCCTCCACTTT. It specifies CASSPVSSYNSPLHF.

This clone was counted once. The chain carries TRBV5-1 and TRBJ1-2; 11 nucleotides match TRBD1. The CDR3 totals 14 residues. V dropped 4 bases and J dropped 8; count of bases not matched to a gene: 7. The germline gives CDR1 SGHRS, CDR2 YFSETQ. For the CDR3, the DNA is TGCGCCAGCAGCAAAGGACAGGGGGCTGGAGGCTACACCTTC. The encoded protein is CASSKGQGAGGYTF.

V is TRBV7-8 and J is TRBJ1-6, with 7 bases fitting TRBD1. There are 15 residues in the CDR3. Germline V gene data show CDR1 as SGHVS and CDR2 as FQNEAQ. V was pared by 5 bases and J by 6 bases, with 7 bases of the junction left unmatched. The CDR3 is CASSPRDSSNSPLHF. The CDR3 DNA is TGTGCCAGCAGCCCGAGGGACAGTTCTAATTCACCCCTCCACTTT. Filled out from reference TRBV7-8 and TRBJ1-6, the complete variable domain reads GAGVSQSPRYKVAKRGQDVALRCDPISGHVSLFWYQQALGQGPEFLTYFQNEAQLDKSGLPSDRFFAERPEGSVSTLKIQRTQQEDSAVYLCASSPRDSSNSPLHFGNGTRLTVT.

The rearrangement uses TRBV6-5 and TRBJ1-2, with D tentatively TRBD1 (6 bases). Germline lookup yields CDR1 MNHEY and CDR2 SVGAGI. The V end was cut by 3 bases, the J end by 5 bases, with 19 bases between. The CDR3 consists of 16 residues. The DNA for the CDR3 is TGTGCCAGCAGTTATGATTTTAGGGACATTACTTATGGCTACACCTTC. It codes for CASSYDFRDITYGYTF.

CDR3 sequence (DNA): TGTGCCAGCAGTTCGCCCTTAAGGGACCGGCGGGGCTCCTACGAGCAGTACTTC. Translation gives CASSSPLRDRRGSYEQYF. The genes are TRBV27 and TRBJ2-7; perhaps TRBD2 as D (6 bases). The CDR3 is 18 residues long. V dropped 4 bases and J dropped 0 bases, with 22 bases sitting between them. The V gene's germline CDR1 is MNHEY and CDR2 SMNVEV (reference sequence).

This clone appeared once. The DNA for the CDR3 is TGTGCCAGCTCCCTTGGGCCTAGCGGGTATAACAATGAGCAGTTCTTC. Encoded protein: CASSLGPSGYNNEQFF. This chain joins TRBV18 and TRBJ2-1; 8 bases map to TRBD2. CDR1 is KGHSH and CDR2 is LQKENI in the germline V gene. The trim removed 6 bases at V and 5 bases at J, leaving 12 bases unmatched. The CDR3 is 16 residues long.

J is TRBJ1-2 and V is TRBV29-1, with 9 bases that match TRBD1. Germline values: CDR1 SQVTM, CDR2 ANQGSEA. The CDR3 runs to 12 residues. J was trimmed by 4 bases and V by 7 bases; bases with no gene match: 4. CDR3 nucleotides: TGCAGCGCCGGGACAGGGATCTATGGCTACACCTTC. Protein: CSAGTGIYGYTF.

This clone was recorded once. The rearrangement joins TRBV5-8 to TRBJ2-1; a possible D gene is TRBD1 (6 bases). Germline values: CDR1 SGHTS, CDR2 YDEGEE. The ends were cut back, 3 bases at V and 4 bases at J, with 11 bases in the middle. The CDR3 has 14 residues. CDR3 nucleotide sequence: TGTGCCAGCAGCTCGGACAGCTATTACAATGAGCAGTTCTTC. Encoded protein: CASSSDSYYNEQFF.

The CDR3 nucleotides read TGTGCCAGCTCACCCGGAGGGGGCGTTGACACCGGGGAGCTGTTTTTT. Translated: CASSPGGGVDTGELFF. The chain carries TRBV18 and TRBJ2-2; perhaps TRBD1 as D (7 bases). Germline V lookup: CDR1 KGHSH, CDR2 LQKENI. Trimming shortened V by 3 bases and J by 3 bases, and 14 bases separated the two germline ends. The CDR3 loop spans 16 amino acids.

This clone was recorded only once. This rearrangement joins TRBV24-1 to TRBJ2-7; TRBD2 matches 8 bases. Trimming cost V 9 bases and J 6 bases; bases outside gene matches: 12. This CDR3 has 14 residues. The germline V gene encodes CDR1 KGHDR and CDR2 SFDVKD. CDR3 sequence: CATSDGGGTGEQYF. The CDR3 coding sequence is TGTGCCACCTCCGACGGCGGGGGGACCGGCGAGCAGTACTTC.

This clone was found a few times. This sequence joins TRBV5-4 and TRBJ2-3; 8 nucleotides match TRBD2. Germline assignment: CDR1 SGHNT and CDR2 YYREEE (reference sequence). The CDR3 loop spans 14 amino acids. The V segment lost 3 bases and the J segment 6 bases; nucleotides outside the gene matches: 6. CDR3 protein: CASSSGGPTDTQYF. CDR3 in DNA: TGTGCCAGCAGCTCGGGGGGGCCAACGGATACGCAGTATTTT.

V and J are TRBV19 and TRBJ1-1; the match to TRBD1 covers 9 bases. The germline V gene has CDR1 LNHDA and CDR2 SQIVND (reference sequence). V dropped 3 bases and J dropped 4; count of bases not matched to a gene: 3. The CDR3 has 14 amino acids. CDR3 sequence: CASSMTGGVTEAFF. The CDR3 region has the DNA TGTGCCAGTAGTATGACAGGGGGAGTCACTGAAGCTTTCTTT.

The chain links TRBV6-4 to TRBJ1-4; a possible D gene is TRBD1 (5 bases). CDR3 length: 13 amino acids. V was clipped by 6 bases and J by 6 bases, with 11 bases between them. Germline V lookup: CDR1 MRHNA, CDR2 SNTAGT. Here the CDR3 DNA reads TGTGCCAGCAGCAGGGAAAGTGATGAAAAACTGTTTTTT. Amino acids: CASSRESDEKLFF.

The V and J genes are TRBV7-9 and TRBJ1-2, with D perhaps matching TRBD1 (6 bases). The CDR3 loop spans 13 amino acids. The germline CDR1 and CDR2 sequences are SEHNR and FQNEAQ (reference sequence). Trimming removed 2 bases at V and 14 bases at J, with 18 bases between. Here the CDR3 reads CASSLRLEGVVTF. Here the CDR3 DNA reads TGTGCCAGCAGCTTAAGACTCGAGGGGGTAGTGACCTTC.

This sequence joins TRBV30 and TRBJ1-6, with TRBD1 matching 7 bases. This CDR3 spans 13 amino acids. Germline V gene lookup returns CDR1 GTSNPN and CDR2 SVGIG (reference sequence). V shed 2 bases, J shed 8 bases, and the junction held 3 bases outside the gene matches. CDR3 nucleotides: TGTGCCTGGAGTCAGGGGGGTGATTCACCCCTCCACTTT. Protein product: CAWSQGGDSPLHF.

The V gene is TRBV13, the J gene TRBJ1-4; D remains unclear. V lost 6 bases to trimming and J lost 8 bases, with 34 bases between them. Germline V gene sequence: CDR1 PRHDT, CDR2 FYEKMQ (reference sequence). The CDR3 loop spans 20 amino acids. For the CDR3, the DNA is TGTGCCAGCAGTCGAACCACCTACTCCCTAGCGGGCTCCGTAAACGAAAAACTGTTTTTT. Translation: CASSRTTYSLAGSVNEKLFF.

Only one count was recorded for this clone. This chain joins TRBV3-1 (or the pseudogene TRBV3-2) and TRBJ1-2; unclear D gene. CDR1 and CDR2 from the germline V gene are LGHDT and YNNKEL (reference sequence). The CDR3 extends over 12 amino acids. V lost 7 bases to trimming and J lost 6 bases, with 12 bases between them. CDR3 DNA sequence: TGTGCCAGCACCTCGGGCGGGCATGGCTACACCTTC. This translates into CASTSGGHGYTF.

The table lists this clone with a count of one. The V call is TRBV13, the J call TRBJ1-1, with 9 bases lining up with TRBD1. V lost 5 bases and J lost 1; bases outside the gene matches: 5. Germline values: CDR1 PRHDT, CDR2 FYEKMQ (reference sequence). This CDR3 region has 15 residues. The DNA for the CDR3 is TGTGCCAGCAGCCCAGGGACAGGGTGGAACACTGAAGCTTTCTTT. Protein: CASSPGTGWNTEAFF.

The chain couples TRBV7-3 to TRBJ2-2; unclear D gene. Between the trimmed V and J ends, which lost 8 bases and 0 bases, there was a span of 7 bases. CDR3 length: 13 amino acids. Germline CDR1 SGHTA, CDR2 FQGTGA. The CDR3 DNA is TGTGCCAGCGGTCGCGCGAACACCGGGGAGCTGTTTTTT. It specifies CASGRANTGELFF.

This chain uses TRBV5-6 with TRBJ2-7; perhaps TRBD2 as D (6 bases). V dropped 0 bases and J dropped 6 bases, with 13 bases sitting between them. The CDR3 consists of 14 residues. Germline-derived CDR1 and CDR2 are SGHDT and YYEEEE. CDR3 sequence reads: CASSLGLASGEQYF. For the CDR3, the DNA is TGTGCCAGCAGCTTGGGGCTAGCGTCGGGCGAGCAGTACTTC.

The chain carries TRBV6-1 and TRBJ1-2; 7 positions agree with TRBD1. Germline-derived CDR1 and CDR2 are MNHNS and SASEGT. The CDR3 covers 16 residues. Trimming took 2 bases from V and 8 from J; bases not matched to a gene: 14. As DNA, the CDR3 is TGTGCCAGCAGTGAACACCCCCTTGTACAGGGGAAAGGCTACACCTTC. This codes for CASSEHPLVQGKGYTF.

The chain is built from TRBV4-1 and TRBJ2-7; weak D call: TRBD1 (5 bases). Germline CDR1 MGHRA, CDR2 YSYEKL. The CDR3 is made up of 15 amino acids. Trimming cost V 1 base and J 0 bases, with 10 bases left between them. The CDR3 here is CASSQVMDNSYEQYF. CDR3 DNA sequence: TGCGCCAGCAGCCAAGTTATGGACAACTCCTACGAGCAGTACTTC.

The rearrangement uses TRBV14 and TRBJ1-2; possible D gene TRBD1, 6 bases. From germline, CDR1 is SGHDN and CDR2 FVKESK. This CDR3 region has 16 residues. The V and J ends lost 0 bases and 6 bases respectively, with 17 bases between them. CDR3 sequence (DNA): TGTGCCAGCAGCCAAGATGGGGACAAGTATCTGGATGGCTACACCTTC. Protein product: CASSQDGDKYLDGYTF.

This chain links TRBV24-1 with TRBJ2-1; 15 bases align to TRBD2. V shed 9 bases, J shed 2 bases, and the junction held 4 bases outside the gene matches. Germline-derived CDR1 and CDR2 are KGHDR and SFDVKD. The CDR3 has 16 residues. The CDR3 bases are TGTGCCACCCAACGGACTAGCGGGGGGGCCTACAATGAGCAGTTCTTC. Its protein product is CATQRTSGGAYNEQFF.

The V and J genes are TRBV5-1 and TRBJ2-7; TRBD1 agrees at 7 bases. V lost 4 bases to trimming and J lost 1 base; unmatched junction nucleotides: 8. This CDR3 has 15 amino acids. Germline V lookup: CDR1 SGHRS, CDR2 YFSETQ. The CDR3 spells CASSPGTVGSYEQYF. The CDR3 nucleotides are TGCGCCAGCAGCCCGGGGACAGTAGGTTCCTACGAGCAGTACTTC.

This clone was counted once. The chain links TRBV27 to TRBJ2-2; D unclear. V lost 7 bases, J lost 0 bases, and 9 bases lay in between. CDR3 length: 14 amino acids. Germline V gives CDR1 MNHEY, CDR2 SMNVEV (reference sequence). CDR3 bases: TGTGCCAGCAAAAAGCAGGCGAACACCGGGGAGCTGTTTTTT. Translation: CASKKQANTGELFF.